These 23 T cell receptor beta chains share one sample of origin, sequenced in a study of beta chain features in type 1 diabetes. Broader study findings: People with Type 1 diabetes carried modestly yet significantly shorter TCRB CDR3s in all four CD4+ subsets.

Reverse transcribing all isolated RNA meant expressed TCRB transcripts were sequenced. The protocol was immunoSEQ multiplex PCR, while the TCRdb copy is restricted to in-frame clones and leaves out a portion. The sample records approximately 250,000 clones, 11% being singletons. Their target antigens are unknown. The source material was naive CD4+ T cells from blood. All receptors derive from a young man with type 1 diabetes.

The sample holds a few counts of this clone. The CDR3 loop reads CASSVTGSSQPQHF. CDR3 DNA: TGTGCCAGCAGCGTAACCGGGTCGAGTCAGCCCCAGCATTTT. The chain carries TRBV9 and TRBJ1-5; D uncertain. From germline, CDR1 is SGDLS and CDR2 YYNGEE. V shed 1 base and J shed 6 bases, with 11 bases lying between them. The CDR3 runs 14 residues. The variable domain in full, completed from reference TRBV9 and TRBJ1-5, reads DSGVTQTPKHLITATGQRVTLRCSPRSGDLSVYWYQQSLDQGLQFLIQYYNGEERAKGNILERFSAQQFPDLHSELNLSSLELGDSALYFCASSVTGSSQPQHFGDGTRLSIL.

The V call is TRBV18, the J call TRBJ2-1; 13 bases are a match to TRBD2. This CDR3 is 16 amino acids long. V lost 2 bases to trimming and J lost 8 bases; unmatched junction nucleotides: 6. The germline gives CDR1 KGHSH, CDR2 LQKENI. CDR3 amino acids: CASSPGGTSGAYEQFF. The CDR3 nucleotides read TGTGCCAGCTCACCAGGCGGGACTAGCGGGGCCTATGAGCAGTTCTTC.

The gene calls are TRBV4-2 and TRBJ2-5, with D perhaps TRBD1 (6 bases). The CDR3 is made up of 14 amino acids. Germline CDR1 and CDR2: LGHNA and YNFKEQ. With 0 bases removed from V and 7 bases from J, the gap between germline ends came to 12 bases. CDR3 nucleotide sequence: TGTGCCAGCAGCCAAGATGGTCTAGGGGGGACCCAGTACTTC. It is translated as CASSQDGLGGTQYF.

Only a few counts were recorded for this clone. This rearrangement joins TRBV5-4 to TRBJ2-1, with 7 bases fitting TRBD1. The J segment lost 7 bases and the V segment lost 4 bases, leaving 5 bases of the junction unmatched. The germline gives CDR1 SGHNT, CDR2 YYREEE (reference sequence). CDR3 length equals 13 residues. The CDR3 region is CASSIGTENEQFF. The CDR3 DNA follows: TGTGCCAGCAGCATCGGGACAGAGAATGAGCAGTTCTTC.

This clone has more than one count but fewer than ten. The chain carries TRBV30 and TRBJ2-7; TRBD2 aligns across 9 bases. Per germline, CDR1 GTSNPN and CDR2 SVGIG (reference sequence). V dropped 2 bases and J dropped 2; count of bases not matched to a gene: 4. The CDR3 covers 14 residues. CDR3 in DNA: TGTGCCTGGAGTTTTAGCGGGGGCCCCTACGAGCAGTACTTC. Translated, it gives CAWSFSGGPYEQYF. Using reference TRBV30 and TRBJ2-7 for the parts outside the CDR3, the full variable domain is SQTIHQWPATLVQPVGSPLSLECTVEGTSNPNLYWYRQAAGRGLQLLFYSVGIGQISSEVPQNLSASRPQDRQFILSSKKLLLSDSGFYLCAWSFSGGPYEQYFGPGTRLTVT.

This clone was recorded a few times. The chain joins TRBV6-5 to TRBJ1-5; TRBD1 matches at 10 bases. The CDR3 is 15 residues long. CDR1 MNHEY and CDR2 SVGAGI come from the germline V gene. The V and J ends lost 4 bases and 2 bases, in that order; junction bases with no gene match: 2. The CDR3 sequence: CASSSGTGGNQPQHF. CDR3 nucleotide sequence: TGTGCCAGCAGTTCCGGGACAGGGGGCAATCAGCCCCAGCATTTT.

V and J are TRBV15 and TRBJ2-2; unclear D gene. CDR1 and CDR2 from the germline V gene are LNHNV and YYDKDF (reference sequence). The CDR3 is 13 residues long. The V gene lost 2 bases and the J gene lost 3 bases, with 4 bases spanning the gap. The CDR3 sequence: CATSRSYTGELFF. The CDR3 DNA sequence: TGTGCCACCAGCAGATCCTACACCGGGGAGCTGTTTTTT.

This chain uses TRBV7-8 with TRBJ2-7; unclear D gene. The CDR3 loop spans 15 amino acids. CDR1 SGHVS and CDR2 FQNEAQ come from the germline V gene. Trimming removed 4 bases at V and 4 bases at J, with 17 bases between. DNA of the CDR3: TGTGCCAGCAGCTCACAGTATCCCGGAAGGTACGAGCAGTACTTC. This translates into CASSSQYPGRYEQYF.

The chain has TRBV9 and TRBJ1-1; TRBD1 might be the D (5 bases). The CDR3 is made up of 15 amino acids. V was clipped by 0 bases and J by 3 bases, with 12 bases between them. Per germline, CDR1 SGDLS and CDR2 YYNGEE. CDR3 sequence (DNA): TGTGCCAGCAGCGTAGATCCAGGGAGGGACACTGAAGCTTTCTTT. This codes for CASSVDPGRDTEAFF.

Comments on this clone: One end of the junction fails to match germline, which may point to a read error. The rearrangement links TRBV6-6 to TRBJ1-2, with D tentatively TRBD1 (6 bases). This CDR3 spans 10 amino acids. Germline CDR1 reads MNHNY; CDR2 reads SVGAGI (reference sequence). The CDR3 nucleotides read TGTGCCAGCAGTAAGGAACAGGGCGCCTTC. This gives the protein CASSKEQGAF.

A few counts support this clone. V and J are TRBV29-1 and TRBJ1-1; D remains unclear. V gave up 0 bases and J gave up 6 bases, with 11 bases separating them. In germline, CDR1 is SQVTM, CDR2 ANQGSEA. The CDR3 contains 13 residues. CDR3 residues: CSVEDTQAAEAFF. The CDR3 nucleotides are TGCAGCGTTGAAGACACCCAGGCTGCTGAAGCTTTCTTT.

This rearrangement joins TRBV7-9 to TRBJ1-2, with 9 bases identical to TRBD1. CDR3 size: 17 residues. Germline CDR1 SEHNR, CDR2 FQNEAQ (reference sequence). V trimming: 7 bases; J trimming: 6 bases; junction bases outside the gene matches: 18. CDR3 amino acids: CASTTSKGDRAVHGYTF. Written as DNA, the CDR3 is TGTGCCAGCACCACCTCCAAGGGGGACAGGGCGGTCCATGGCTACACCTTC.

This clone was counted only a few times. V usage is TRBV28 and J usage is TRBJ2-7; D remains unclear. Germline V gene sequence: CDR1 MDHEN, CDR2 SYDVKM. The V end lost 5 bases, the J end lost 0 bases, and 8 bases lay between the germline ends. This CDR3 region has 13 residues. The CDR3 region has the DNA TGTGCCAGCAGTCCTATATTCTCCTACGAGCAGTACTTC. It is translated as CASSPIFSYEQYF.

This clone has just a few counts. The chain recombines TRBV7-9 with TRBJ2-2; 7 nucleotides match TRBD1. This CDR3 is 16 amino acids long. V lost 5 bases to trimming and J lost 0 bases; unmatched junction nucleotides: 6. In germline, CDR1 is SEHNR, CDR2 FQNEAQ (reference sequence). The CDR3 sequence: CASSPSGGTNTGELFF. The CDR3 DNA follows: TGTGCCAGCAGCCCATCAGGGGGAACGAACACCGGGGAGCTGTTTTTT.

This chain joins TRBV19 and TRBJ1-1; tentative D call: TRBD1 (5 bases). V shed 2 bases and J shed 5 bases, with 12 bases lying between them. Germline CDR1 LNHDA, CDR2 SQIVND (reference sequence). This CDR3 has 14 residues. CDR3 loop: CASSISRGGTEAFF. CDR3 DNA: TGTGCCAGTAGTATATCAAGGGGAGGGACTGAAGCTTTCTTT. Full variable domain (rest looked up from reference TRBV19 and TRBJ1-1): DGGITQSPKYLFRKEGQNVTLSCEQNLNHDAMYWYRQDPGQGLRLIYYSQIVNDFQKGDIAEGYSVSREKKESFPLTVTSAQKNPTAFYLCASSISRGGTEAFFGQGTRLTVV.

The V and J genes are TRBV29-1 and TRBJ2-5, with D perhaps TRBD1 (6 bases). Germline lookup yields CDR1 SQVTM and CDR2 ANQGSEA. Trimming shortened V by 7 bases and J by 3 bases, and 15 bases separated the two germline ends. This CDR3 region has 13 residues. CDR3 in amino acids: CSGKQGREETQYF. The CDR3 coding sequence is TGCAGCGGAAAACAGGGAAGAGAAGAGACCCAGTACTTC.

The rearrangement links TRBV4-3 to TRBJ2-3; D perhaps matches TRBD2 (6 bases). V shed 2 bases and J shed 4 bases, with 10 bases lying between them. Germline V gives CDR1 LGHNA, CDR2 YSLEER. CDR3 length: 14 amino acids. The CDR3 DNA reads TGCGCCAGCAGCCAACAATCGGGGGCAGATACGCAGTATTTT. As protein: CASSQQSGADTQYF.

J is TRBJ1-2 and V is TRBV7-9; D is unresolved. The V gene lost 6 bases and the J gene lost 5 bases, with 10 bases spanning the gap. In germline, CDR1 is SEHNR, CDR2 FQNEAQ (reference sequence). The CDR3 is made up of 12 amino acids. The CDR3 is CASRADTYGYTF. CDR3 nucleotide sequence: TGTGCCAGCAGGGCGGATACTTATGGCTACACCTTC.

This clone was counted between two and nine times. The chain links TRBV6-5 to TRBJ2-7, with 7 bases lining up with TRBD1. The ends lost 0 bases at V and 3 bases at J; junction bases unmatched: 5. The CDR3 is 15 residues long. Germline V lookup: CDR1 MNHEY, CDR2 SVGAGI. CDR3 loop: CASSYSDRVGYEQYF. The CDR3, as DNA: TGTGCCAGCAGTTACTCAGACAGGGTGGGCTACGAGCAGTACTTC.

The chain employs TRBV18 and TRBJ2-7; D gene unclear. The V and J ends lost 3 bases and 0 bases respectively, with 6 bases between them. The CDR3 is 13 amino acids. The germline gives CDR1 KGHSH, CDR2 LQKENI. In DNA form, the CDR3 reads TGTGCCAGCTCACCTGGGCTCTCCTACGAGCAGTACTTC. This sequence encodes CASSPGLSYEQYF.

This clone was counted only a few times. CDR3 nucleotide sequence: TGTGCCAGCAGCGGACGGACAGGTTCCGAGACCCAGTACTTC. Protein product: CASSGRTGSETQYF. This sequence joins TRBV7-9 and TRBJ2-5; TRBD1 matches 7 bases. CDR3 size: 14 residues. The V and J ends lost 5 bases and 5 bases, in that order; junction bases with no gene match: 8. The germline CDR1 and CDR2 sequences are SEHNR and FQNEAQ (reference sequence).

This clone was seen a handful of times. The chain combines TRBV28 with TRBJ2-1; TRBD1 might be the D (6 bases). The germline gives CDR1 MDHEN, CDR2 SYDVKM. This CDR3 has 16 residues. Trimming shortened V by 4 bases and J by 0 bases, and 13 bases separated the two germline ends. CDR3 nucleotide sequence: TGTGCCAGCAGTTCCCCAGGGGCCTCCTCCTACAATGAGCAGTTCTTC. Protein: CASSSPGASSYNEQFF.

This clone was picked up a small number of times. The chain employs TRBV2 and TRBJ1-5; 7 nucleotides align to TRBD1. With 8 bases clipped from V and 7 bases from J, the junction kept 11 bases outside the gene matches. CDR1 SNHLY and CDR2 FYNNEI come from the germline V gene. The CDR3 is made up of 14 amino acids. This chain's CDR3 is CASGGRGRIQPQHF. CDR3 DNA sequence: TGTGCCAGCGGTGGAAGGGGGCGCATCCAGCCCCAGCATTTT.